The clone carrying this T cell receptor beta chain appeared a single time. The antigen is not known. The sample is drawn from a study of T cells in localized non-small cell lung cancer. Findings and limits, study-wide: Sequencing involved a lone tumor region, leaving heterogeneity possible. Greater blood T cell density accompanied longer overall survival. Compared with tumor, uninvolved adjacent lung displayed greater T cell clonality, ranking highest overall. Of the top 100 tumor clones, median around 60 were in adjacent lung, 25 to 30 among its top 100.

Libraries were prepared by immunoSEQ multiplex PCR; TCRdb keeps only in-frame clonotypes and omits some of them. The data show under 35,000 clones, 88% seen once. Sequenced here: peripheral blood mononuclear cells, sampled before any cancer treatment. The sequence derives from a woman aged 40 to 75 with stage III lung adenocarcinoma.

The CDR3 sequence is CASSVQGPVNGGELFF. CDR3 in DNA: TGTGCCAGCAGCGTACAGGGGCCCGTGAACGGAGGGGAGCTGTTTTTT. J is TRBJ2-2 and V is TRBV7-2; TRBD1 aligns across 7 bases. CDR1 is SGHTA and CDR2 is FQGNSA in the germline V gene. There are 16 residues in the CDR3. V was clipped by 5 bases and J by 8 bases; unmatched bases: 14.